Shown below are 19 T cell receptor beta chains from a single sample sequenced in a study of CD8+ T cells in alopecia areata (dated by TCRdb to the late 2010s). Cells from pooled mouse cutaneous lymph nodes were stained for CD4, CD8alpha, NKG2D, NKG2ACE and other markers and then sorted on a BD Influx. Receptor libraries were prepared by the immunoSEQ multiplex PCR assay. RNA was extracted from all samples and reverse transcribed into cDNA, which served as template for TCR sequencing. TCRdb retrieved this table from immuneACCESS and kept in-frame rearrangements only. Not all clones are present; in checked studies, unresolved V genes account for under half, and no reason is known for the remainder. This sample includes over 250,000 clones, and none of them was observed just once. The ten largest clones represent 1.2% of the sample. The sequencing input was CD4+ T cells sorted from a lymph node. The source of these receptors is a C3H/HeJ mouse with alopecia areata. The MHC haplotype of this strain is H2-k.

In its sample, this clone was seen many times. The genes and germline here are from mouse. Read coverage stops 4 residues before the CDR3 terminus; the germline J gene supplies the remainder. This chain connects TRBV29 to TRBJ2-1; possibly TRBD2 for D (6 bases). CDR3 length: 13 amino acids. With 4 bases removed from V and 2 bases from J, the gap between germline ends came to 6 bases. CDR1 and CDR2 (germline): MSHET, SYDVDS. The CDR3 bases that were read are TGTGCTAGCAGTTGGGGGGACTATGCT. Its protein product is CASSWGDYA. The CDR3 in full is CASSWGDYAEQFF. The full variable domain, with the rest looked up from reference TRBV29 and TRBJ2-1, is DMKVTQMPRYLIKRMGENVLLECGQDMSHETMYWYRQDPGLGLQLIYISYDVDSNSEGDIPKGYRVSRKKREHFSLILDSAKTNQTSVYFCASSWGDYAEQFFGPGTRLTVL.

Of note for this clone: The germline and genes are mouse ones. The sequenced fragment ends 4 residues before the CDR3 boundary, so the rest is inferred from the germline J gene. This sequence joins TRBV13-3 and TRBJ2-4; tentative D call: TRBD1 (6 bases). With 5 bases removed from V and 1 base from J, the gap between germline ends came to 11 bases. The CDR3 covers 14 residues. CDR1 is NNHDY, CDR2 SYVADS, per germline. The CDR3 loop reads CASSPNRGQNTLYF. CDR3 bases read: TGTGCCAGCAGCCCCAACAGGGGTCAAAAC. The full variable domain, rest sourced from reference TRBV13-3 and TRBJ2-4, is EAAVTQSPRSKVAVTGGKVTLSCHQTNNHDYMYWYRQDTGHGLRLIHYSYVADSTEKGDIPDGYKASRPSQENFSLILELASLSQTAVYFCASSPNRGQNTLYFGAGTRLSVL.

As concerns this clone: Gene labels here are mouse ones. The read comes to an end 4 residues before the CDR3 does, leaving the germline J gene to fill in the end. The V and J genes are TRBV19 and TRBJ1-2, with 11 bases aligning to TRBD1. The CDR3 spans 15 residues. Per germline, CDR1 FNHDT and CDR2 SITEND (reference sequence). The V gene end was trimmed by 5 bases and the J gene end by 0 bases; junction bases not matched to a gene: 3. Partial CDR3 DNA: TGTGCCAGCAGCGGACAGGGGGCTCCAAACTCC. Protein: CASSGQGAPNS. The CDR3 in its entirety is CASSGQGAPNSDYTF. The full variable domain, in which reference TRBV19 and TRBJ1-2 provide the parts outside the CDR3, is GGIITQTPKFLIGQEGQKLTLKCQQNFNHDTMYWYRQDSGKGLRLIYYSITENDLQKGDLSEGYDASREKKSSFSLTVTSAQKNEMAVFLCASSGQGAPNSDYTFGSGTRLLVI.

About this clone: Germline and genes here are mouse. The CDR3 end is not reached by the read, which stops 4 residues before it; the germline J gene fills it in. The genes are TRBV31 and TRBJ1-1; no clear D gene. V gave up 0 bases and J gave up 4 bases, with 12 bases separating them. Germline V lookup: CDR1 GKSSPN, CDR2 SITVG. This CDR3 has 14 amino acids. CDR3 DNA, as far as it was read: TGTGCCTGGAGTCTAGGCGGGTGGGGCACA. This encodes CAWSLGGWGT. In full, the CDR3 reads CAWSLGGWGTEVFF.

This clone occurred a few times. Gene names refer to mouse genes. Sequencing ends 4 residues short of the CDR3 end; the germline J gene provides the rest. The chain carries TRBV13-1 and TRBJ2-7; D possibly corresponds to TRBD2 (6 bases). Trimming left V 0 bases short and J 0 bases short, with 10 bases between. The CDR3 consists of 15 residues. Germline CDR1 NSHNY, CDR2 SYGAGN. CDR3 region: CASSDGLGRSYEQYF. Partial CDR3 DNA: TGTGCCAGCAGTGATGGGCTGGGGCGCTCCTAT.

A word on this clone: Any gene name here is a mouse gene name. The read terminates 4 residues ahead of where the CDR3 ends, so the germline J gene completes it. The chain couples TRBV5 to TRBJ2-7, with a tentative D call TRBD1 (6 bases). The CDR3 length is 14 residues. Germline V gives CDR1 LGHNA, CDR2 YNLKQL (reference sequence). The covered CDR3 bases are TGTGCCAGCAGCCAAGAGAGGGACACTTAT. Protein: CASSQERDTY. The whole CDR3 reads CASSQERDTYEQYF.

This clone was recorded many times. Mouse germline and gene names are used. CDR3 protein: CATLTANTGQLYF. Partial CDR3 DNA: TGTGCCACTCTGACAGCAAACACCGGG. This chain connects TRBV13-1 to TRBJ2-2; D may be TRBD1 (5 bases). The DNA ends 4 residues before the CDR3 does, and the rest of the CDR3 is filled in from the germline J gene. Deletions cut 9 bases from V and 0 bases from J, with 9 bases between. Germline CDR1 NSHNY, CDR2 SYGAGN. The CDR3 covers 13 residues.

With regard to this clone: Germline and genes: mouse. Coverage ceases 4 residues before the CDR3 finishes, and the germline J gene fills in the end. This chain connects TRBV1 to TRBJ1-2, with 9 bases fitting TRBD1. Per the germline V gene, CDR1 is NSQYPW and CDR2 is LRSPGD (reference sequence). The CDR3 has 16 residues. V was pared by 2 bases and J by 0 bases, with 4 bases of the junction left unmatched. The CDR3 sequence is CTCSAIGTGSNSDYTF. The sequenced part of the CDR3 DNA is TGCACCTGCAGTGCAATCGGGACAGGGTCAAACTCC.

In its sample, this clone was seen a few times. Mouse gene names apply. The read ends 4 residues before the CDR3 terminus; that terminus is restored from the germline J gene. V usage is TRBV19 and J usage is TRBJ2-5, with 12 nucleotides matching TRBD2. Germline V lookup: CDR1 FNHDT, CDR2 SITEND (reference sequence). The length of the CDR3 is 15 residues. The CDR3 spells CASSIRDWGEDTQYF. Partial CDR3 DNA: TGTGCCAGCAGTATCCGGGACTGGGGGGAGGAC.

As concerns this clone: Gene labels here are mouse ones. The read gets to within 4 residues of the CDR3 end, and the germline J gene fills in the rest. This sample includes further DNA sequences coding for the same CDR3. This chain connects TRBV19 to TRBJ2-2; 8 bases map to TRBD1. The V segment lost 2 bases and the J segment 3 bases; nucleotides outside the gene matches: 3. Germline V CDR1 and CDR2: FNHDT, SITEND (reference sequence). The length of the CDR3 is 15 residues. CDR3 amino acids: CASSMTGVDTGQLYF. The DNA read from the CDR3 is TGTGCCAGCAGTATGACAGGGGTTGACACCGGG.

Of note for this clone: The germline and genes are mouse ones. The CDR3 end is not reached by the read, which stops 4 residues before it; the germline J gene fills it in. Within the sample, other DNA sequences also encode this same CDR3. The chain joins TRBV5 to TRBJ2-3, with D perhaps TRBD2 (7 bases). CDR3 size: 15 residues. In germline, CDR1 is LGHNA, CDR2 YNLKQL (reference sequence). Trimming took off 1 base at V and 3 bases at J, with 11 bases between the two ends. The CDR3: CASSQGGARAETLYF. The CDR3 bases that were read are TGTGCCAGCAGCCAAGGGGGGGCGCGGGCAGAA.

The table lists this clone with a few counts. Here the gene names and germline are mouse. With the read ending 3 residues before the CDR3 end, the germline J gene is used to fill in that end. Other DNA sequences of this sample code for an identical CDR3. This chain connects TRBV1 to TRBJ1-6; D remains unclear. TRBJ1-6 counts as an open reading frame of uncertain function. CDR1 and CDR2 (germline): NSQYPW, LRSPGD (reference sequence). V lost 3 bases, J lost 0 bases, and 3 bases lay in between. The CDR3 sequence is 14 residues long. CDR3 DNA (partial): TGCACCTGCAGTGCGAGTTCCTATAATTCGCCC. Translation gives CTCSASSYNSP. The complete CDR3 reads CTCSASSYNSPLYF.

This clone was found many times. Genes and germline come from the mouse. The sequenced fragment ends 4 residues before the CDR3 boundary, so the rest is inferred from the germline J gene. The rearrangement links TRBV1 to TRBJ1-2, with D uncertain. Germline V gene sequence: CDR1 NSQYPW, CDR2 LRSPGD (reference sequence). This CDR3 spans 15 amino acids. Trimming cost V 0 bases and J 0 bases, with 8 bases left between them. The CDR3 reads CTCSADLGSNSDYTF. Incomplete CDR3 DNA: TGCACCTGCAGTGCAGATTTGGGGTCAAACTCC.

Remarks on this clone: Gene names are the mouse ones. The read halts 4 residues ahead of the CDR3 end, with the missing end drawn from the germline J gene. Within the sample, other DNA sequences also encode this same CDR3. The gene calls are TRBV1 and TRBJ2-3, with 7 positions matching TRBD2. Trimming at V came to 3 bases and at J to 0 bases, leaving 3 bases not matched to a gene. Looked up from germline, CDR1 is NSQYPW and CDR2 is LRSPGD (reference sequence). CDR3 length: 15 residues. CDR3 DNA, as far as it was read: TGCACCTGCAGTGCTCCTGGGGGTAGTGCAGAA. Translated, it gives CTCSAPGGSAE. The full CDR3 is CTCSAPGGSAETLYF. Supplemented by reference TRBV1 and TRBJ2-3, the full variable domain reads VTLLEQNPRWRLVPRGQAVNLRCILKNSQYPWMSWYQQDLQKQLQWLFTLRSPGDKEVKSLPGADYLATRVTDTELRLQVANMSQGRTLYCTCSAPGGSAETLYFGSGTRLTVL.

A few counts support this clone. The gene symbols are mouse symbols. Sequencing ends 4 residues short of the CDR3 end; the germline J gene provides the rest. Other DNA variants within this sample encode the same CDR3. This chain joins TRBV13-2 and TRBJ2-5, with TRBD1 matching 7 bases. There are 14 residues in the CDR3. CDR1 is NNHNN, CDR2 SYGAGS, per germline (reference sequence). The part of the CDR3 DNA that was read is TGTGCCAGCGGTGATGCAGGGGGAGAGGAC. It codes for CASGDAGGED. The full CDR3 protein is CASGDAGGEDTQYF.

This clone was observed a handful of times. Gene names and germline match the mouse. Sequencing ends 4 residues short of the CDR3 end; the germline J gene provides the rest. The chain has TRBV14 and TRBJ2-7, with 7 bases matching TRBD2. The CDR3 contains 13 residues. Germline V lookup: CDR1 SGHDT, CDR2 FRDEAV. With V trimmed by 1 base and J by 2 bases, 0 bases remained unmatched. CDR3 sequence: CASSFGGAYEQYF. The DNA read from the CDR3 is TGTGCCAGCAGTTTCGGGGGGGCCTAT.

A few counts support this clone. Mouse gene names apply. The CDR3 goes on 4 residues after the read ends, and that part is filled in from the germline J gene. The chain recombines TRBV4 with TRBJ2-5, with 10 bases that match TRBD1. This CDR3 region has 15 residues. Per the germline V gene, CDR1 is LGHDT and CDR2 is YNNKQL (reference sequence). The V and J ends lost 4 bases and 1 base, in that order; junction bases with no gene match: 2. The CDR3 bases that were read are TGTGCCAGCAGCTTGACAGGGGGCGACCAAGAC. Its translation is CASSLTGGDQD. The complete CDR3 sequence is CASSLTGGDQDTQYF.

In the case of this clone: Genes and germline are mouse. The read terminates 4 residues ahead of where the CDR3 ends, so the germline J gene completes it. The chain uses TRBV13-2 and TRBJ2-1; 11 bases map to TRBD2. The CDR3 spans 15 residues. Germline CDR1 and CDR2: NNHNN and SYGAGS (reference sequence). CDR3 loop: CASGDPRDWGAEQFF. Incomplete CDR3 DNA: TGTGCCAGCGGTGATCCCCGGGACTGGGGGGCT.

This clone was seen only a few times. These gene names are mouse names. Partial CDR3 DNA: TGTGCCAGCAGTTTCTCGGCTGGGGGATATGCT. It encodes CASSFSAGGYA. The whole CDR3 sequence reads CASSFSAGGYAEQFF. J is TRBJ2-1 and V is TRBV14, with 7 positions matching TRBD2. The DNA ends 4 residues before the CDR3 does, and the rest of the CDR3 is filled in from the germline J gene. The CDR3 length is 15 residues. Germline V CDR1 and CDR2: SGHDT, FRDEAV. V dropped 0 bases and J dropped 4; count of bases not matched to a gene: 4.